Below, 28 T cell receptor beta chains from the same sample are listed, as sequenced in a study of cytomegalovirus exposure and HLA in healthy donors. Primers for the PCR totalled 60 Vbeta and 13 Jbeta. Sequencing used immunoSEQ multiplex PCR; TCRdb keeps in-frame clones, though not all of them. The table includes some 150,000 clones, roughly 82% detected once. Source material: PBMCs. Source of these receptors: a woman in her 50s in good health and CMV-seropositive.

The chain links TRBV6-5 to TRBJ2-7, with TRBD2 identical over 8 bases. Trimming cost V 7 bases and J 6 bases; bases outside gene matches: 14. CDR1 and CDR2 (germline): MNHEY, SVGAGI. This CDR3 has 15 amino acids. The CDR3 loop reads CASKTYGGASVEQYF. The CDR3 bases are TGTGCCAGCAAAACATACGGGGGGGCGAGTGTCGAGCAGTACTTC.

J is TRBJ1-5 and V is TRBV15; D possibly corresponds to TRBD1 (6 bases). The V and J ends lost 0 bases and 6 bases respectively, with 9 bases between them. Per germline, CDR1 LNHNV and CDR2 YYDKDF (reference sequence). The length of the CDR3 is 14 residues. The CDR3 reads CATSRDRGSQPQHF. The DNA for the CDR3 is TGTGCCACCAGCAGAGATAGGGGGAGTCAGCCCCAGCATTTT.

The chain combines TRBV5-4 with TRBJ1-1; no definite D call. The CDR3 sequence is 14 residues long. The germline V and J ends were trimmed by 2 bases and 1 base, with 9 bases remaining between them. The germline gives CDR1 SGHNT, CDR2 YYREEE (reference sequence). Here the CDR3 reads CASSLGGTNTEAFF. CDR3 coding DNA: TGTGCCAGCAGCTTAGGCGGCACGAACACTGAAGCTTTCTTT.

This chain uses TRBV5-1 with TRBJ2-4, with a possible D match to TRBD1 (6 bases). The CDR3 has 16 residues. Germline V gene sequence: CDR1 SGHRS, CDR2 YFSETQ. V gave up 4 bases and J gave up 0 bases, with 14 bases separating them. In DNA, the CDR3 is TGCGCCAGCAGCGCTGGACAGATACTAGCCAAAAACATTCAGTACTTC. This encodes CASSAGQILAKNIQYF. The variable domain in full, completed from reference TRBV5-1 and TRBJ2-4, reads KAGVTQTPRYLIKTRGQQVTLSCSPISGHRSVSWYQQTPGQGLQFLFEYFSETQRNKGNFPGRFSGRQFSNSRSEMNVSTLELGDSALYLCASSAGQILAKNIQYFGAGTRLSVL.

This clone was recorded a few times. The rearrangement links TRBV29-1 to TRBJ2-2; 10 nucleotides align to TRBD2. This CDR3 comprises 14 residues. Germline CDR1 is SQVTM and CDR2 is ANQGSEA. With 4 bases clipped from V and 6 bases from J, the junction kept 5 bases outside the gene matches. CDR3 sequence: CSVGSGGAAGELFF. CDR3 DNA: TGCAGCGTTGGGAGCGGGGGGGCCGCCGGGGAGCTGTTTTTT.

V and J are TRBV6-6 and TRBJ1-5, with TRBD1 identical over 10 bases. Losses at the gene ends were 6 bases for V and 6 bases for J; bases not matched to a gene: 5. Germline loops: CDR1 MNHNY, CDR2 SVGAGI (reference sequence). This CDR3 spans 14 amino acids. CDR3 coding DNA: TGTGCCAGCAGCCCGGGACAGGGGACTCAGCCCCAGCATTTT. Its translation: CASSPGQGTQPQHF.

The V and J genes are TRBV6-6 and TRBJ2-3, with 12 nucleotides matching TRBD2. Germline V gene lookup returns CDR1 MNHNY and CDR2 SVGAGI (reference sequence). V was pared by 8 bases and J by 5 bases, with 8 bases of the junction left unmatched. The CDR3 runs to 15 residues. The CDR3 loop is CASALTSGGGDTQYF. CDR3 DNA: TGTGCCAGCGCTCTGACTAGCGGGGGCGGAGATACGCAGTATTTT.

The chain recombines TRBV7-2 with TRBJ2-1; D perhaps matches TRBD1 (5 bases). The germline CDR1 and CDR2 sequences are SGHTA and FQGNSA. There are 14 residues in the CDR3. V shed 2 bases and J shed 7 bases, with 12 bases lying between them. For the CDR3, the DNA is TGTGCCAGCAGCTTACAGGGTAATATGAATGAGCAGTTCTTC. It is translated as CASSLQGNMNEQFF.

This chain links TRBV29-1 with TRBJ1-2, with D perhaps TRBD1 (6 bases). This CDR3 is built from 12 residues. Germline lookup yields CDR1 SQVTM and CDR2 ANQGSEA. V was pared by 0 bases and J by 8 bases, with 10 bases between. The CDR3 is CSVEDQGGGYTF. In nucleotides, the CDR3 is TGCAGCGTTGAAGATCAAGGGGGAGGCTACACCTTC.

The V call is TRBV28, the J call TRBJ2-7; D is possibly TRBD2 (7 bases). Germline CDR1 reads MDHEN; CDR2 reads SYDVKM. Trimming stripped 2 bases from V and 4 bases from J, with 12 bases between. The CDR3 is made up of 14 amino acids. The CDR3 sequence: CASSLARGLYEQYF. CDR3 coding DNA: TGTGCCAGCAGTTTAGCCAGGGGACTATACGAGCAGTACTTC.

This chain connects TRBV6-6 to TRBJ2-7; D not resolved. The CDR3 contains 11 residues. Looked up from germline, CDR1 is MNHNY and CDR2 is SVGAGI (reference sequence). V dropped 0 bases and J dropped 6 bases, with 3 bases sitting between them. DNA for the CDR3: TGTGCCAGCAGTTACTCCGGCGAGCAGTACTTC. This encodes CASSYSGEQYF.

As DNA, the CDR3 is TGTGCCAGCAGTACTCAATTACCCTTTGGACAGGTAGGACACGAGCAGTACTTC. It yields the protein CASSTQLPFGQVGHEQYF. The V gene is TRBV6-4, the J gene TRBJ2-7; TRBD1 matches 7 bases. After removal of 5 bases from V and 5 bases from J, the junction contained 21 bases not matched to a gene. This CDR3 spans 18 amino acids. Germline V gives CDR1 MRHNA, CDR2 SNTAGT.

In its sample, this clone was seen a few times. The chain uses TRBV7-8 and TRBJ2-1; 8 nucleotides match TRBD2. Per germline, CDR1 SGHVS and CDR2 FQNEAQ. The CDR3 consists of 16 residues. Trimming took 3 bases from V and 1 from J; bases not matched to a gene: 5. The CDR3 is CASSFGAGASYNEQFF. The CDR3 region has the DNA TGTGCCAGCAGCTTCGGAGCGGGGGCGTCCTACAATGAGCAGTTCTTC.

The chain employs TRBV2 and TRBJ2-5; D not certain. The CDR3 has 10 residues. The V end lost 4 bases, the J end lost 6 bases, and 3 bases lay between the germline ends. The germline CDR1 and CDR2 sequences are SNHLY and FYNNEI. CDR3 sequence (DNA): TGTGCCAGCAGTGCTAAGACCCAGTACTTC. It yields the protein CASSAKTQYF.

The genes are TRBV27 and TRBJ2-1; D may be TRBD1 (6 bases). Germline V lookup: CDR1 MNHEY, CDR2 SMNVEV (reference sequence). Trimming stripped 7 bases from V and 5 bases from J, with 18 bases between. The CDR3 is made up of 15 amino acids. The DNA for the CDR3 is TGTGCCAGCAAGGGTGGGGGCCTGGGGGACAATGAGCAGTTCTTC. This gives the protein CASKGGGLGDNEQFF.

The chain uses TRBV27 and TRBJ2-7; the D is unclear. This CDR3 has 11 residues. Trimming stripped 6 bases from V and 7 bases from J, with 10 bases between. Germline-derived CDR1 and CDR2 are MNHEY and SMNVEV (reference sequence). The CDR3, as DNA: TGTGCCAGCAGCCCGGTGTGTGAGCAGTACTTC. This encodes CASSPVCEQYF.

J is TRBJ2-7 and V is TRBV5-4; 14 bases map to TRBD2. Germline lookup yields CDR1 SGHNT and CDR2 YYREEE (reference sequence). This CDR3 is 17 amino acids long. V gave up 0 bases and J gave up 1 base; unmatched junction bases: 3. The CDR3: CASSLGTSGGTSYEQYF. In nucleotides, the CDR3 is TGTGCCAGCAGCTTGGGGACTAGCGGGGGGACTTCCTACGAGCAGTACTTC.

Of note for this clone: One junction end disagrees with the germline gene, perhaps due to a read error. The chain has TRBV6-1 and TRBJ1-5; D is perhaps TRBD1 (6 bases). Germline loops: CDR1 MNHNS, CDR2 SASEGT. The CDR3 is made up of 14 amino acids. The CDR3 spells CTSSVPQGNQPQHF. For the CDR3, the DNA is TGTACCAGCAGTGTTCCACAGGGAAATCAGCCCCAGCATTTT.

This chain uses TRBV5-6 with TRBJ2-3, with 10 bases aligning to TRBD2. J lost 3 bases, V lost 3 bases, and 4 bases had no gene match. Germline V gene data show CDR1 as SGHDT and CDR2 as YYEEEE. The CDR3 totals 15 residues. CDR3 residues: CASSWSGGATDTQYF. CDR3 coding DNA: TGTGCCAGCAGCTGGAGCGGGGGGGCAACAGATACGCAGTATTTT.

The J gene is TRBJ2-7, the V gene TRBV5-6; a possible D gene is TRBD1 (5 bases). This CDR3 is 12 amino acids long. The V gene lost 7 bases and the J gene lost 6 bases, with 14 bases spanning the gap. Looked up from germline, CDR1 is SGHDT and CDR2 is YYEEEE. Here the CDR3 reads CASAQGRSEQYF. CDR3 sequence (DNA): TGTGCCAGCGCTCAGGGAAGGAGCGAGCAGTACTTC.

The J gene is TRBJ1-2, the V gene TRBV6-1; TRBD1 aligns across 10 bases. CDR1 is MNHNS, CDR2 SASEGT, per germline. This CDR3 has 15 amino acids. The J segment lost 5 bases and the V segment lost 6 bases, leaving 9 bases of the junction unmatched. The CDR3 nucleotides are TGTGCCAGCAGCCCCGTACCGGGACAGGGGTATGGCTACACCTTC. Translated, it gives CASSPVPGQGYGYTF.

This clone was detected only once. This chain connects TRBV27 to TRBJ1-2; a weak D match, TRBD1 (6 bases). Per germline, CDR1 MNHEY and CDR2 SMNVEV (reference sequence). The length of the CDR3 is 17 residues. Trimming removed 5 bases from V and 1 base from J, with 20 bases in between. CDR3 sequence reads: CASSPTGSGARNYGYTF. The CDR3 DNA is TGTGCCAGCAGTCCCACGGGGTCAGGGGCACGTAACTATGGCTACACCTTC.

This clone showed up just once. This chain links TRBV7-8 with TRBJ2-7, with TRBD2 identical over 11 bases. CDR3 length: 15 residues. Germline V gene sequence: CDR1 SGHVS, CDR2 FQNEAQ. V gave up 5 bases and J gave up 3 bases; unmatched junction bases: 6. As DNA, the CDR3 is TGTGCCAGCAGCCACCCCCTAGCGGGGGGCTACGAGCAGTACTTC. Amino acid sequence: CASSHPLAGGYEQYF.

The chain has TRBV10-3 and TRBJ2-1, with 9 nucleotides matching TRBD2. Germline values: CDR1 ENHRY, CDR2 SYGVKD. J lost 4 bases, V lost 10 bases, and 2 bases had no gene match. The CDR3 contains 12 residues. The CDR3 DNA follows: TGTGCCACCACTAGCGGGTACAATGAGCAGTTCTTC. The encoded protein is CATTSGYNEQFF.

The J gene is TRBJ1-5, the V gene TRBV19; D gene uncertain. Trimming took 5 bases from V and 5 from J, leaving 13 bases between them. The CDR3 runs to 14 residues. Germline V gene data show CDR1 as LNHDA and CDR2 as SQIVND (reference sequence). The DNA for the CDR3 is TGTGCCAGTAGTTGGCGGGGAAGCTATCAGCCCCAGCATTTT. Its translation: CASSWRGSYQPQHF.

The rearrangement links TRBV11-2 to TRBJ2-7; D unclear. The CDR3 has 14 amino acids. Trimming took off 1 base at V and 4 bases at J, with 11 bases between the two ends. Per germline, CDR1 SGHAT and CDR2 FQNNGV. The CDR3 DNA follows: TGTGCCAGCAGCTTAGGTGGCAAACCGTACGAGCAGTACTTC. Amino acid sequence: CASSLGGKPYEQYF. Full variable domain (missing parts from reference TRBV11-2 and TRBJ2-7): EAGVAQSPRYKIIEKRQSVAFWCNPISGHATLYWYQQILGQGPKLLIQFQNNGVVDDSQLPKDRFSAERLKGVDSTLKIQPAKLEDSAVYLCASSLGGKPYEQYFGPGTRLTVT.

The rearrangement links TRBV5-6 to TRBJ2-1; no clear D gene. The CDR3 loop spans 15 amino acids. V dropped 1 base and J dropped 0 bases, with 8 bases sitting between them. Per the germline V gene, CDR1 is SGHDT and CDR2 is YYEEEE. The CDR3 is CASSLPTNSYNEQFF. For the CDR3, the DNA is TGTGCCAGCAGCTTGCCGACAAACTCCTACAATGAGCAGTTCTTC.

This chain uses TRBV29-1 with TRBJ2-1, with 12 bases lining up with TRBD1. CDR3 size: 13 residues. Trimming at V came to 5 bases and at J to 8 bases, leaving 4 bases not matched to a gene. Germline V gene sequence: CDR1 SQVTM, CDR2 ANQGSEA. The CDR3 DNA is TGCAGCGTTCCGGGACAGGGGGCTGATGAGCAGTTCTTC. It translates to CSVPGQGADEQFF.